This T cell receptor (beta chain) was sequenced for a study of shared clonotypes between healthy human individuals. The run depth of the assay was deep. Sequencing was performed with immunoSEQ multiplex PCR; in TCRdb, only in-frame clones are kept and a portion is missing. The table lists 1.5 million to 2.5 million clones, approximately 94% of them singletons. Naive CD8 cells lacked CD45RO, underwent positive selection for CCR7 and left out terminally differentiated effector memory CD45RA+ cells. All donors were Caucasian adults living in Nashville, Tennessee. This clone was recorded only once. The target antigen is unknown. The sample contains more than one DNA sequence encoding this CDR3. CDR1 LNHDA and CDR2 SQIVND come from the germline V gene (reference sequence). V shed 1 base, J shed 9 bases, and the junction held 0 bases outside the gene matches. The length of the CDR3 is 12 residues. Regarding the study as a whole: With several donors compared, 4% to 5% of naive CD4 clonotypes were shared.

The receptor's source is a man in his late teens or twenties in good health. The material sequenced was naive CD8+ T cells sorted from blood. V is TRBV19 and J is TRBJ2-1, with TRBD2 identical over 7 bases. The CDR3 is CASSIGGGEQFF. DNA of the CDR3: TGTGCCAGTAGTATAGGCGGGGGTGAGCAGTTCTTC.